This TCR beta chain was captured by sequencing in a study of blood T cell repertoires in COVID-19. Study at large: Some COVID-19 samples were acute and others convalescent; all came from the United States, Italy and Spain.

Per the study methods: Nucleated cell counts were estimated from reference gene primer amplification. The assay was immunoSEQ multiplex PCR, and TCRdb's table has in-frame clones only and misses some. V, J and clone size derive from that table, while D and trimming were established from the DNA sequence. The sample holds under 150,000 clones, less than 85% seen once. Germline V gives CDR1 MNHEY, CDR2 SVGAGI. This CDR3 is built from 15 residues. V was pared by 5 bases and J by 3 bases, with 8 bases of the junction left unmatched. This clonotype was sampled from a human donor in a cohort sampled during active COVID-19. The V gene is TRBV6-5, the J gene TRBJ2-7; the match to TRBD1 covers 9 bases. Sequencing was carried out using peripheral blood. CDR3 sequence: CASSPDRGVYYEQYF. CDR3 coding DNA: TGTGCCAGCAGTCCCGACAGGGGGGTCTACTACGAGCAGTACTTC.